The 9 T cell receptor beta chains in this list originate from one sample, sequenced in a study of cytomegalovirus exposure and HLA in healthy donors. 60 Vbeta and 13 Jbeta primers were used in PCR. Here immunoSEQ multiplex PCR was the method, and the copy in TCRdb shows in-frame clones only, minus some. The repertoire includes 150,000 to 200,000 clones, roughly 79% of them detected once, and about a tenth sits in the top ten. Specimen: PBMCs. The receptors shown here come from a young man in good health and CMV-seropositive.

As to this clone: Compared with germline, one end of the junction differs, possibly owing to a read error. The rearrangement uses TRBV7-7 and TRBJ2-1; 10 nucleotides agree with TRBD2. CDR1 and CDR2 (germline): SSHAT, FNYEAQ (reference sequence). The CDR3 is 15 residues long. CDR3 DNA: TGTGCTAGCAGCCCGACTAGCGGGTTATTGAATGAGCAGTTCTTC. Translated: CASSPTSGLLNEQFF.

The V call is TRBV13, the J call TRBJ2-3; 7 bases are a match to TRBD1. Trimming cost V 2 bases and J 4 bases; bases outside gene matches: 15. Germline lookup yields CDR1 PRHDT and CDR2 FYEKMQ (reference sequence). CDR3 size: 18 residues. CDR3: CASSLSADRLNSSDTQYF. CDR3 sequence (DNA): TGTGCCAGCAGCTTATCCGCGGACAGGTTAAATTCCTCAGATACGCAGTATTTT.

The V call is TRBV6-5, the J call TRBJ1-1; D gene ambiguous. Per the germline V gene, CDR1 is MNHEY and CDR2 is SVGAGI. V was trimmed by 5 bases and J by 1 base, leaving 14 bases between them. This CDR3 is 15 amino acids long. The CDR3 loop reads CASSPRTERNTEAFF. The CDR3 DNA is TGTGCCAGCAGTCCCAGAACAGAACGGAACACTGAAGCTTTCTTT.

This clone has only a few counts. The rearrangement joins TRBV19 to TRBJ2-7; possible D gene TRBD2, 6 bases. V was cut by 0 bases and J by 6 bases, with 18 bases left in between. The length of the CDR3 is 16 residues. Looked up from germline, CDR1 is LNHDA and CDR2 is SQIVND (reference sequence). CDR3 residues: CASSIEGGWTTGEQYF. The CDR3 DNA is TGTGCCAGTAGTATAGAGGGGGGTTGGACGACGGGCGAGCAGTACTTC.

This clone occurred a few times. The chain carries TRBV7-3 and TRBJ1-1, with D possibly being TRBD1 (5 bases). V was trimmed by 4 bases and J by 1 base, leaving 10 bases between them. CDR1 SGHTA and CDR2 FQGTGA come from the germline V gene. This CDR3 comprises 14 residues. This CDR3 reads CASSSAGENTEAFF. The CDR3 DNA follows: TGTGCCAGCAGCTCGGCGGGGGAGAACACTGAAGCTTTCTTT. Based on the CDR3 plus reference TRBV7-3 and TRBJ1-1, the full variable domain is GAGVSQTPSNKVTEKGKYVELRCDPISGHTALYWYRQSLGQGPEFLIYFQGTGAADDSGLPNDRFFAVRPEGSVSTLKIQRTERGDSAVYLCASSSAGENTEAFFGQGTRLTVV.

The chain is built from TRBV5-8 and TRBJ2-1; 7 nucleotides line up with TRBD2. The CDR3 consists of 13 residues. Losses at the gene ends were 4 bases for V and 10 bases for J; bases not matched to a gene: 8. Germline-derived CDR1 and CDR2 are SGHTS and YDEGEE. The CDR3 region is CASSDDLLAEQFF. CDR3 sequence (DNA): TGTGCCAGCAGCGATGACTTACTAGCGGAGCAGTTCTTC.

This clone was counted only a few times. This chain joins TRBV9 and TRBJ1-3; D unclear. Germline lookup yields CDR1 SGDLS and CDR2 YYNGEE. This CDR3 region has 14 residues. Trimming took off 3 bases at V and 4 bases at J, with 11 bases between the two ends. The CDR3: CASSEPNSGNTIYF. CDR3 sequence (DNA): TGTGCCAGCAGCGAGCCGAACTCCGGAAACACCATATATTTT. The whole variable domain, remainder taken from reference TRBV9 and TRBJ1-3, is DSGVTQTPKHLITATGQRVTLRCSPRSGDLSVYWYQQSLDQGLQFLIQYYNGEERAKGNILERFSAQQFPDLHSELNLSSLELGDSALYFCASSEPNSGNTIYFGEGSWLTVV.

CDR3: CAWTTLAGGPREQYF. The CDR3 region has the DNA TGTGCCTGGACCACTTTGGCGGGAGGGCCACGCGAGCAGTACTTC. This chain uses TRBV30 with TRBJ2-7; the match to TRBD2 covers 9 bases. The CDR3 runs 15 residues. Germline V gene lookup returns CDR1 GTSNPN and CDR2 SVGIG (reference sequence). V gave up 4 bases and J gave up 6 bases; unmatched junction bases: 13.

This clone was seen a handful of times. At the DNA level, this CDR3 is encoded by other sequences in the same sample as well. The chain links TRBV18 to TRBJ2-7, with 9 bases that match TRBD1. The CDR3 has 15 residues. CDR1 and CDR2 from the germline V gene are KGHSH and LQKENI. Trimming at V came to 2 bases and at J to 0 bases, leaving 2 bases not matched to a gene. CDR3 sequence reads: CASSPGTGSSYEQYF. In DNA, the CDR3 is TGTGCCAGCTCACCAGGGACAGGGAGCTCCTACGAGCAGTACTTC.